Here is one TCR beta chain with its context. Its antigen remains unknown. The data derive from a study of cytomegalovirus exposure and HLA in healthy donors. Germline-derived CDR1 and CDR2 are KGHSH and LQKENI. V shed 1 base and J shed 0 bases, with 7 bases lying between them. The CDR3 is made up of 16 amino acids. Findings and limits, study-wide: Cytomegalovirus association was assigned to about 150 TCR beta chains.

Primers: 60 Vbeta forward and 13 Jbeta reverse. Libraries were prepared by immunoSEQ multiplex PCR; TCRdb keeps only in-frame clonotypes and omits some of them. This sample has over 55,000 clones, with 75% to 90% found just once. Sequenced input: PBMCs. The sequence was obtained from a woman in her 30s in good health and CMV-seropositive. This chain connects TRBV18 to TRBJ2-6; D not certain. In nucleotides, the CDR3 is TGTGCCAGCTCACCACTCCGGGTCTCTGGGGCCAACGTCCTGACTTTC. Residues: CASSPLRVSGANVLTF.